This T cell receptor (beta chain) was observed in a study of cytomegalovirus exposure and HLA in healthy donors. The CDR3 runs 15 residues. CDR1 is SNHLY and CDR2 is FYNNEI in the germline V gene. With 4 bases removed from V and 4 bases from J, the gap between germline ends came to 14 bases. The study sampled nominally healthy donors, though unrecorded immune exposures were likely. Remarks on this clone: Its cognate antigen is unknown.

The PCR had 60 Vbeta and 13 Jbeta primers. Using immunoSEQ multiplex PCR, the repertoire was profiled, and TCRdb retains in-frame clones only, with some absent. Of roughly 120,000 clones listed, 77% are singletons. Study findings and constraints: Compared with the roughly 700-donor mean, an Asian-associated ancestry cluster reportedly had fewer N-insertions, according to a later analysis. For cytomegalovirus status, the classifier reportedly gave diagnoses with high specificity and sensitivity. V- and J-gene trimming in TCR beta was tied to a missense DCLRE1C variant by an analysis performed later.

The sample taken for sequencing was PBMCs. This chain links TRBV2 with TRBJ1-3; no definite D call. This receptor was identified in a woman aged 40 to 50 in good health and CMV-seropositive. The CDR3 region has the DNA TGTGCCAGCAGTGTCGGGAATTTAGTCGGAAACACCATATATTTT. This gives the protein CASSVGNLVGNTIYF.